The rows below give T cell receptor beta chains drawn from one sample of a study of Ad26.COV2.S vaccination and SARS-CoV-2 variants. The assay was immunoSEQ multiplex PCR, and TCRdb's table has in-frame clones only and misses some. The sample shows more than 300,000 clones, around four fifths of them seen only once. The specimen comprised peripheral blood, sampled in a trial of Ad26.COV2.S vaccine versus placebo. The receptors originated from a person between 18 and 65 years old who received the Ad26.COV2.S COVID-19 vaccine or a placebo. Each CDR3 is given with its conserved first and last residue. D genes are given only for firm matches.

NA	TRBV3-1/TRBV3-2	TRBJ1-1	TGTGCCAGCAGCCAAGATAGGGGGGCGATGGGCACTGAAGCTTTCTTT	CASSQDRGAMGTEAFF
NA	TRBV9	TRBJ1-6	TGTGCCAGCAGCCCGGGGGTTAATTCACCCCTCCACTTT	CASSPGVNSPLHF
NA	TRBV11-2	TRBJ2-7	TGTGCCAGCAGCTACCAGATCAGCTCCTACGAGCAGTACTTC	CASSYQISSYEQYF
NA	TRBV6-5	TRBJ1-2	TGTGCCAGCAGTCCCACTAACTATGGCTACACCTTC	CASSPTNYGYTF
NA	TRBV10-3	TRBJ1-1	TGTGCCATCAGTGTAAAAGCTTACACTGAAGCTTTCTTT	CAISVKAYTEAFF
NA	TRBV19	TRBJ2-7	TGTGCCTCACGGAAACCGGGTAACGAGCAGTACTTC	CASRKPGNEQYF
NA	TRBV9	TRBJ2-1	TGTGCCAGCAGCGTAGAGGGGGGCCCAAGCTCCTACAATGAGCAGTTCTTC	CASSVEGGPSSYNEQFF
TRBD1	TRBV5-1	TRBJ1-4	TGCGCCAGCAGCTTATGGACAGGGCCTAATGAAAAACTGTTTTTT	CASSLWTGPNEKLFF
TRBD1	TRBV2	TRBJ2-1	TGTGCCAGCAGTGTTAGACAGGGTTCCTACAATGAGCAGTTCTTC	CASSVRQGSYNEQFF
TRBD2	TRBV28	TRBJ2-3	TGTGCCAGCAGTTACCAGCGGGGGGCTAGCACAGATACGCAGTATTTT	CASSYQRGASTDTQYF
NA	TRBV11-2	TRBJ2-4	TGTGCCAGCAGCTTAGGGGTCGGGGGAGGAAACATTCAGTACTTC	CASSLGVGGGNIQYF
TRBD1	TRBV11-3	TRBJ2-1	TGTGCCAGCAGCCCGGGACAGGGGAGCAATGAGCAGTTCTTC	CASSPGQGSNEQFF
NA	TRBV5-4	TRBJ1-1	TGTGCCAGCAGCTTGAGTCTAGCGGGGGCCGCTGAAGCTTTCTTT	CASSLSLAGAAEAFF
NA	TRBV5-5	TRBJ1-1	TGTGCCAGCAGCCGCGGAGACAGCACTGAAGCTTTCTTT	CASSRGDSTEAFF
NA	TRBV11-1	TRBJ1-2	TGTGCCAGCAGCCTCGACGGCATCTATGGCTACACCTTC	CASSLDGIYGYTF
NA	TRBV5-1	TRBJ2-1	TGCGCCAGCAGGCGGCTAGGCAGACACAATGAGCAGTTCTTC	CASRRLGRHNEQFF
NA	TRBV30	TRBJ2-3	TGTGCCTGGAGTTCCTCTCAGGGCACAGATACGCAGTATTTT	CAWSSSQGTDTQYF
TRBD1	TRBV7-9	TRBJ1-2	TGTGCCAGCACCGTTCCGGAGGGACAGGGGGCGTTTGGCTACACCTTC	CASTVPEGQGAFGYTF